A single sample gave rise to the 20 T cell receptor beta chains below, sequenced in a study of cytomegalovirus exposure and HLA in healthy donors. Amplification used 60 Vbeta primers and 13 Jbeta primers. Method: immunoSEQ multiplex PCR; TCRdb's copy keeps in-frame clones and lacks some. The sample has under 150,000 clones; about 80% are singletons. The specimen was PBMCs. Source of these receptors: a woman aged 40 to 49 in good health and CMV-seronegative.

The V and J genes are TRBV27 and TRBJ1-4, with D possibly being TRBD1 (5 bases). Trimming stripped 2 bases from V and 7 bases from J, with 17 bases between. The CDR3 sequence is 16 residues long. CDR1 is MNHEY, CDR2 SMNVEV, per germline (reference sequence). The CDR3 DNA sequence: TGTGCCAGCAGTTTAGGCGGGACGGGAGGTAGTGAAAAACTGTTTTTT. This sequence encodes CASSLGGTGGSEKLFF. Together with reference TRBV27 and TRBJ1-4, the CDR3 gives the full variable domain: EAQVTQNPRYLITVTGKKLTVTCSQNMNHEYMSWYRQDPGLGLRQIYYSMNVEVTDKGDVPEGYKVSRKEKRNFPLILESPSPNQTSLYFCASSLGGTGGSEKLFFGSGTQLSVL.

The V call is TRBV2, the J call TRBJ1-5, with D possibly matching TRBD1 (6 bases). Deletions cut 7 bases from V and 2 bases from J, with 21 bases between. Germline V gene lookup returns CDR1 SNHLY and CDR2 FYNNEI. This CDR3 contains 17 residues. CDR3 protein: CASTRGGRGEGNQPQHF. DNA for the CDR3: TGTGCCAGCACCCGGGGGGGCAGGGGCGAGGGCAATCAGCCCCAGCATTTT.

The chain employs TRBV5-1 and TRBJ1-5, with 7 bases identical to TRBD1. Per germline, CDR1 SGHRS and CDR2 YFSETQ. This CDR3 is 14 amino acids long. The J segment lost 2 bases and the V segment lost 1 base, leaving 0 bases of the junction unmatched. CDR3 protein: CASSLTGGNQPQHF. CDR3 coding DNA: TGCGCCAGCAGCTTGACAGGGGGCAATCAGCCCCAGCATTTT.

This clone appeared a single time. The junction departs from the called germline gene at one end, perhaps through a read error. V and J are TRBV4-2 and TRBJ1-1; D is perhaps TRBD1 (5 bases). The germline V gene has CDR1 LGHNA and CDR2 YNFKEQ. The CDR3 spans 14 residues. CDR3 in DNA: TGTGCCAGCAGCCAAGATCGGGGGAACGCTGAAGCTTTCTTT. Translation gives CASSQDRGNAEAFF.

The gene calls are TRBV29-1 and TRBJ2-7; the D gene is possibly TRBD1 (5 bases). The germline V gene encodes CDR1 SQVTM and CDR2 ANQGSEA. The CDR3 totals 13 residues. V dropped 0 bases and J dropped 0 bases, with 6 bases sitting between them. DNA of the CDR3: TGCAGCGTTGAAGAGGACACCTCCTACGAGCAGTACTTC. Translated, it gives CSVEEDTSYEQYF.

This rearrangement joins TRBV6-5 to TRBJ1-2, with D unresolved. The CDR3 is made up of 15 amino acids. Germline V CDR1 and CDR2: MNHEY, SVGAGI. Deletions cut 6 bases from V and 7 bases from J, with 21 bases between. The CDR3 DNA reads TGTGCCAGCAGCCTCACACCGGGGTCTCGTAGTGGCTACACCTTC. It encodes CASSLTPGSRSGYTF.

CDR3 nucleotides: TGTGCCAGCAGCTTAGGGAGACAGGGGGCAGGGACTGAAGCTTTCTTT. Translated, it gives CASSLGRQGAGTEAFF. The genes are TRBV7-8 and TRBJ1-1; 10 bases map to TRBD1. V shed 1 base, J shed 5 bases, and the junction held 7 bases outside the gene matches. Germline lookup yields CDR1 SGHVS and CDR2 FQNEAQ. This CDR3 has 16 residues.

V usage is TRBV9 and J usage is TRBJ1-1; D is undetermined. The CDR3 has 14 amino acids. Germline V gene sequence: CDR1 SGDLS, CDR2 YYNGEE. V gave up 0 bases and J gave up 3 bases, with 9 bases separating them. CDR3 amino acids: CASSVGGRDTEAFF. In DNA, the CDR3 is TGTGCCAGCAGCGTAGGAGGGAGAGACACTGAAGCTTTCTTT.

CDR3: CASSLMGLGETQYF. The CDR3 DNA is TGTGCCAGCAGCTTAATGGGGCTGGGGGAGACCCAGTACTTC. The chain employs TRBV7-9 and TRBJ2-5; maybe TRBD1 (5 bases). The V gene's germline CDR1 is SEHNR and CDR2 FQNEAQ (reference sequence). Trimming shortened V by 2 bases and J by 5 bases, and 12 bases separated the two germline ends. This CDR3 is built from 14 residues.

The rearrangement links TRBV18 to TRBJ1-6; weak D call: TRBD1 (6 bases). There are 13 residues in the CDR3. Germline V gene sequence: CDR1 KGHSH, CDR2 LQKENI. Trimming took 6 bases from V and 10 from J, leaving 13 bases between them. The CDR3: CASSLTDRSPLHF. In nucleotides, the CDR3 is TGTGCCAGCTCCTTGACTGACAGGTCACCCCTCCACTTT.

The chain combines TRBV27 with TRBJ1-2, with D unclear. This CDR3 region has 12 residues. Germline lookup yields CDR1 MNHEY and CDR2 SMNVEV (reference sequence). V lost 6 bases and J 14 bases, leaving 19 bases between the germline ends. The CDR3 sequence: CASSSDGVEKTF. For the CDR3, the DNA is TGTGCCAGCAGCTCGGACGGGGTAGAGAAGACCTTC.

The chain uses TRBV29-1 and TRBJ1-2; TRBD1 might be the D (5 bases). Per the germline V gene, CDR1 is SQVTM and CDR2 is ANQGSEA. The CDR3 extends over 12 amino acids. The ends were cut back, 7 bases at V and 8 bases at J, with 17 bases in the middle. CDR3 in amino acids: CSGGGAAGGYTF. Written as DNA, the CDR3 is TGCAGCGGGGGAGGGGCAGCGGGAGGCTACACCTTC.

J is TRBJ2-7 and V is TRBV5-1; D ambiguous. The CDR3 length is 13 residues. Trimming pared 0 bases from V and 1 base from J, leaving 5 bases between. From germline, CDR1 is SGHRS and CDR2 YFSETQ. CDR3: CASSLATSYEQYF. CDR3 coding DNA: TGCGCCAGCAGCTTGGCCACTTCCTACGAGCAGTACTTC.

V and J are TRBV19 and TRBJ2-1, with 9 bases aligning to TRBD1. Looked up from germline, CDR1 is LNHDA and CDR2 is SQIVND (reference sequence). The CDR3 loop spans 16 amino acids. V lost 3 bases to trimming and J lost 4 bases; unmatched junction nucleotides: 7. CDR3 bases: TGTGCCAGTAGTATCCAGGACAGGGGCCCTTACAATGAGCAGTTCTTC. Protein: CASSIQDRGPYNEQFF.

This chain links TRBV27 with TRBJ1-1, with D perhaps TRBD1 (5 bases). Germline CDR1 is MNHEY and CDR2 is SMNVEV (reference sequence). The CDR3 loop spans 15 amino acids. Trimming shortened V by 4 bases and J by 0 bases, and 12 bases separated the two germline ends. The CDR3 DNA reads as TGTGCCAGCAGTTCCGGGAGGGGCATGAACACTGAAGCTTTCTTT. Its translation: CASSSGRGMNTEAFF.

This sequence joins TRBV9 and TRBJ2-3, with D possibly being TRBD2 (6 bases). The CDR3 sequence is 14 residues long. The V gene's germline CDR1 is SGDLS and CDR2 YYNGEE. The V end was cut by 3 bases, the J end by 0 bases, with 8 bases between. The CDR3 protein is CASSASDSTDTQYF. CDR3 nucleotides: TGTGCCAGCAGCGCTAGCGACAGCACAGATACGCAGTATTTT.

The chain links TRBV19 to TRBJ1-5; TRBD1 might be the D (5 bases). Germline-derived CDR1 and CDR2 are LNHDA and SQIVND (reference sequence). The CDR3 length is 19 residues. V dropped 0 bases and J dropped 0 bases, with 18 bases sitting between them. In DNA, the CDR3 is TGTGCCAGTAGTATAGATGGGGCAGGTACCCATTATAGCAATCAGCCCCAGCATTTT. This sequence encodes CASSIDGAGTHYSNQPQHF.

This clone was recorded once. The chain links TRBV7-3 to TRBJ2-5; TRBD1 aligns across 8 bases. J was trimmed by 4 bases and V by 5 bases; bases with no gene match: 6. Germline V gene sequence: CDR1 SGHTA, CDR2 FQGTGA. The CDR3 has 14 amino acids. CDR3 loop: CASSPSDRVETQYF. CDR3 DNA sequence: TGTGCCAGCAGCCCATCGGACAGGGTAGAGACCCAGTACTTC.

The chain joins TRBV5-4 to TRBJ1-3; tentative D call: TRBD1 (6 bases). CDR1 is SGHNT, CDR2 YYREEE, per germline (reference sequence). Trimming cost V 0 bases and J 0 bases, with 7 bases left between them. The CDR3 is 15 residues long. The CDR3 reads CASSLEGVSGNTIYF. DNA of the CDR3: TGTGCCAGCAGCTTGGAGGGGGTCTCTGGAAACACCATATATTTT. Full variable domain (outside the CDR3, taken from reference TRBV5-4 and TRBJ1-3): ETGVTQSPTHLIKTRGQQVTLRCSSQSGHNTVSWYQQALGQGPQFIFQYYREEENGRGNFPPRFSGLQFPNYSSELNVNALELDDSALYLCASSLEGVSGNTIYFGEGSWLTVV.

This clone has only one observation. The chain uses TRBV27 and TRBJ2-2; 7 bases are shared with TRBD1. Trimming removed 6 bases from V and 0 bases from J; junction bases left unmatched: 4. Germline V CDR1 and CDR2: MNHEY, SMNVEV (reference sequence). The CDR3 is made up of 15 amino acids. CDR3 in DNA: TGTGCCAGCAGGCCCGGGACAGCGAACACCGGGGAGCTGTTTTTT. The encoded protein is CASRPGTANTGELFF.